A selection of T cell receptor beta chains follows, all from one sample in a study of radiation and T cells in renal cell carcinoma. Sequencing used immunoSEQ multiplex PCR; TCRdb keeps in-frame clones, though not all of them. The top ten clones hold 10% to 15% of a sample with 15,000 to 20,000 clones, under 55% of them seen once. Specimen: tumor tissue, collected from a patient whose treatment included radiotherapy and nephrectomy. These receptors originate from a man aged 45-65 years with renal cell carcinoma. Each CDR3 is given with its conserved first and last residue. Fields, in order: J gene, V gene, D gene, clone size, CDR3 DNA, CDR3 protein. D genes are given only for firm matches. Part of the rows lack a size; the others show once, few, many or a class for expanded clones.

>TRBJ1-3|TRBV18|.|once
TGTGCCAGCTCAGCGAACGCTGGAAACACCATATATTTT
CASSANAGNTIYF
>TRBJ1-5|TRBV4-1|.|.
TGCGCCAGCAGCCAAGGGATGAGTGGGGGTCAGCCCCAGCATTTT
CASSQGMSGGQPQHF
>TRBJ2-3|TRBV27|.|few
TGTGCCAGCAGTTTAAGCGGAGATACGCAGTATTTT
CASSLSGDTQYF
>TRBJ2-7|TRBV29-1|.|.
TGCAGCGTTCTACAGGATCCTGCCTCGTCCTACGAGCAGTACTTC
CSVLQDPASSYEQYF
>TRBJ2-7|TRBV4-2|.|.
TGTGCCAGCAGCCATCGAACATCCCGCTACGAGCAGTACTTC
CASSHRTSRYEQYF
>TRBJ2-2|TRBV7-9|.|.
TGTGCCAGCAGCTATGGAGGGGGTAACACCGGGGAGCTGTTTTTT
CASSYGGGNTGELFF
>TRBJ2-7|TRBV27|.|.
TGTGCCAGTAGTCCTAGTCCCGGGCGGGTCTCCTACGAGCAGTACTTC
CASSPSPGRVSYEQYF
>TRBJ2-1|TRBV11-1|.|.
TGTGCCAGCAGCTTAGGTGGACTACCGCCGCGCAATGAGCAGTTCTTC
CASSLGGLPPRNEQFF
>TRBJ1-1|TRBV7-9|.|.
TGTGCCAGCAGCTTAGTACAGGGCCGAGACACTGAAGCTTTCTTT
CASSLVQGRDTEAFF
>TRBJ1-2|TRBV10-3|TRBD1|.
TGTGCCATCTACACAGGGGACTATGGCTACACCTTC
CAIYTGDYGYTF
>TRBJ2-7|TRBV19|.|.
TGTGCCAGTAGTATAGGGACGTGGCTGGGCGAGCAGTACTTC
CASSIGTWLGEQYF
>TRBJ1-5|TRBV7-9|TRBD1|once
TGTGCCAGCAGCTCCCAGGGGGCCCATCAGCCCCAGCATTTT
CASSSQGAHQPQHF
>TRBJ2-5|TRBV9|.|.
TGTGCCAGCAGCGTAGGTGGACCCCGAGAAGAGACCCAGTACTTC
CASSVGGPREETQYF
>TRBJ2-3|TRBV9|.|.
TGTGCCAGCAGCGTAGATTCAAGGGGGACAGATACGCAGTATTTT
CASSVDSRGTDTQYF
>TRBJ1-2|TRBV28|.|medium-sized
TGTGCCAGCAGTAGACCAGGGAAAGGAGGCTACACCTTC
CASSRPGKGGYTF
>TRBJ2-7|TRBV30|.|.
TGTGCCTGGACAGTTTCCTACGAGCAGTACTTC
CAWTVSYEQYF
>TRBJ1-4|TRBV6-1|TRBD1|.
TGTGCCAGCAGTGTGACAGGGGGGTACAGTGAAAAACTGTTTTTT
CASSVTGGYSEKLFF
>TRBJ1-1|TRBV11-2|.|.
TGTGCCAGCAGCTTAAACACCCTAGGTGAAGCTTTCTTT
CASSLNTLGEAFF
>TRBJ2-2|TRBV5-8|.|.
TGTGCCGGCGAGTACGCGAACACCGGGGAGCTGTTTTTT
CAGEYANTGELFF